This T cell receptor (beta chain) originates from a study of identical twins. Using its own MiXCR run on the 5' RACE reads, TCRdb lists one record per CDR3 protein. This table has 550,000 to 700,000 distinct CDR3 sequences, over 20% appearing once. V was cut by 5 bases and J by 3 bases, with 13 bases left in between. The CDR3 has 14 residues. CDR1 and CDR2 (germline): SGHAT, FQNNGV. Overall study findings and caveats: Diverse VJ usage suggested most zero-insertion clonotypes were not invariant T cells. Twins' excess sharing was less marked for out-of-frame beta sequences. Insertions were fewer in abundant cord blood beta clonotypes, whereas memory repertoires showed none of this pattern.

Worth noting for this clonotype: As yet, its antigen is unknown.

The data were also submitted as part of a second study, on T cells expressing NK-cell markers. From that report: With an anti-gamma-delta TCR antibody, sorting in several experiments was kept to alpha-beta TCR T cells.

This TCR was recovered from a young woman in good health. Source material: PBMCs. This rearrangement joins TRBV11-2 to TRBJ2-5; no reliable D call. The CDR3 DNA is TGTGCCAGCAGCCCCCGACCTACAGAAGAGACCCAGTACTTC. Protein sequence: CASSPRPTEETQYF. Combining the CDR3 with reference TRBV11-2 and TRBJ2-5 gives the whole variable domain EAGVAQSPRYKIIEKRQSVAFWCNPISGHATLYWYQQILGQGPKLLIQFQNNGVVDDSQLPKDRFSAERLKGVDSTLKIQPAKLEDSAVYLCASSPRPTEETQYFGPGTRLLVL.